The 13 T cell receptor beta chains presented below share a single source sample, sequenced in a study of blood T cell repertoires in COVID-19. Sequencing was performed with immunoSEQ multiplex PCR; in TCRdb, only in-frame clones are kept and a portion is missing. The repertoire holds around 78,000 clones, over 75% seen once, with 9.9% in the top ten. Material: peripheral blood. Every receptor here comes from a human donor in a cohort sampled during active COVID-19.

The chain links TRBV5-1 to TRBJ2-5; weak D call: TRBD1 (6 bases). The CDR3 has 17 residues. Trimming stripped 4 bases from V and 2 bases from J, with 21 bases between. CDR1 SGHRS and CDR2 YFSETQ come from the germline V gene. CDR3 sequence reads: CASSTARGGTWQETQYF. CDR3 sequence (DNA): TGCGCCAGCAGCACCGCCAGGGGCGGCACATGGCAAGAGACCCAGTACTTC.

The chain has TRBV6-6 and TRBJ2-7; 7 nucleotides match TRBD2. Germline-derived CDR1 and CDR2 are MNHNY and SVGAGI (reference sequence). After removal of 6 bases from V and 3 bases from J, the junction contained 11 bases not matched to a gene. The CDR3 consists of 15 residues. CDR3 sequence reads: CASSTSPSGYYEQYF. The DNA of the CDR3 is TGTGCCAGCAGCACCTCCCCTAGCGGATACTACGAGCAGTACTTC.

V gene TRBV10-2 combines with J gene TRBJ1-1, with 8 bases lining up with TRBD1. Germline-derived CDR1 and CDR2 are WSHSY and SAAADI. The J segment lost 1 base and the V segment lost 1 base, leaving 2 bases of the junction unmatched. The CDR3 is made up of 15 amino acids. The CDR3 reads CASSEYGTGNTEAFF. CDR3 coding DNA: TGCGCCAGCAGTGAGTACGGGACAGGGAACACTGAAGCTTTCTTT.

This sequence joins TRBV6-2 or TRBV6-3 and TRBJ1-6, with 7 nucleotides matching TRBD1. The CDR3 loop spans 16 amino acids. Germline loops: CDR1 MNHEY, CDR2 SVGEGT. Trimming removed 4 bases from V and 7 bases from J; junction bases left unmatched: 10. The CDR3 protein is CASSWRRGPGNSPLHF. The DNA of the CDR3 is TGTGCCAGCAGTTGGCGAAGGGGGCCGGGGAATTCACCCCTCCACTTT.

This clone was counted a few times. The rearrangement uses TRBV5-1 and TRBJ2-7; TRBD1 matches at 8 bases. This CDR3 is 15 amino acids long. The junction had 12 bases not matched to a gene; V was cut back by 4 bases and J by 6 bases. The germline gives CDR1 SGHRS, CDR2 YFSETQ. The DNA for the CDR3 is TGCGCCAGCAGCCCCCGGGGACAGGTTGAACGCGAGCAGTACTTC. It translates to CASSPRGQVEREQYF.

This clone turned up a few times. The chain links TRBV5-6 to TRBJ1-1; TRBD1 matches 7 bases. Germline lookup yields CDR1 SGHDT and CDR2 YYEEEE. J was trimmed by 0 bases and V by 4 bases; bases with no gene match: 6. This CDR3 contains 15 residues. The CDR3 reads CASSQSGQVNTEAFF. The CDR3 nucleotides are TGTGCCAGCAGCCAGAGCGGACAGGTGAACACTGAAGCTTTCTTT.

This clone came up a few times. The CDR3 is CASSQEAVSRISYNEQFF. In DNA form, the CDR3 reads TGTGCCAGCAGCCAAGAAGCTGTTTCCAGGATCTCCTACAATGAGCAGTTCTTC. V usage is TRBV3-1 (or the pseudogene TRBV3-2) and J usage is TRBJ2-1; D remains ambiguous. The CDR3 has 18 residues. The V end lost 0 bases, the J end lost 0 bases, and 15 bases lay between the germline ends. The germline CDR1 and CDR2 sequences are LGHDT and YNNKEL (reference sequence).

The chain has TRBV27 and TRBJ2-7, with 7 bases matching TRBD1. Germline V gene data show CDR1 as MNHEY and CDR2 as SMNVEV (reference sequence). The ends lost 6 bases at V and 6 bases at J; junction bases unmatched: 11. The CDR3 totals 14 residues. CDR3 in DNA: TGTGCCAGCAGCCGGACAGGAACCTCTGGCGAGCAGTACTTC. Its protein is CASSRTGTSGEQYF.

This clone came up a few times. The V and J genes are TRBV7-3 and TRBJ2-6, with TRBD2 as a possible D gene (6 bases). This CDR3 is 15 amino acids long. Trimming left V 3 bases short and J 3 bases short, with 9 bases between. Germline V gene data show CDR1 as SGHTA and CDR2 as FQGTGA. The CDR3 DNA sequence: TGTGCCAGCAGCTTGACTAGTAGTGGGGCCAACGTCCTGACTTTC. As protein: CASSLTSSGANVLTF.

This chain joins TRBV5-1 and TRBJ2-7, with D possibly being TRBD1 (5 bases). Germline lookup yields CDR1 SGHRS and CDR2 YFSETQ. The CDR3 sequence is 13 residues long. V was clipped by 4 bases and J by 5 bases, with 13 bases between them. CDR3 sequence (DNA): TGCGCCAGCAGCCCCCCAAGGGGTCACGAGCAGTACTTC. The encoded protein is CASSPPRGHEQYF.

The chain has TRBV19 and TRBJ2-5; D possibly corresponds to TRBD1 (6 bases). The V and J ends lost 2 bases and 5 bases respectively, with 9 bases between them. The V gene's germline CDR1 is LNHDA and CDR2 SQIVND (reference sequence). The CDR3 length is 13 residues. As DNA, the CDR3 is TGTGCCAGTAGTATACAGGGGCGCGAGACCCAGTACTTC. Its protein product is CASSIQGRETQYF.

In this sample, this clone turned up once. The chain recombines TRBV20-1 with TRBJ2-5; no reliable D call. V was trimmed by 8 bases and J by 10 bases, leaving 8 bases between them. This CDR3 is built from 8 residues. The germline CDR1 and CDR2 sequences are DFQATT and SNEGSKA (reference sequence). CDR3 in amino acids: CSTPGQYF. The CDR3 DNA reads as TGCAGTACCCCGGGCCAGTACTTC.

This chain uses TRBV5-1 with TRBJ2-3; 7 positions agree with TRBD2. The V gene's germline CDR1 is SGHRS and CDR2 YFSETQ. V was clipped by 2 bases and J by 1 base; unmatched bases: 4. The CDR3 covers 15 residues. DNA of the CDR3: TGCGCCAGCAGCTTTTCACGGGGGGGCACAGATACGCAGTATTTT. Encoded protein: CASSFSRGGTDTQYF.